One and the same sample provided the 32 T cell receptor beta chains below, sequenced in a study of shared clonotypes between healthy human individuals. Assay used: immunoSEQ multiplex PCR; TCRdb lists only in-frame clones, some missing. This sample has about 1.1 million clones, with approximately 77% found just once. Specimen: memory CD4+ T cells from PBMCs. The subset here: CD45RA-negative fraction. The receptors were sampled from a man between 18 and 35 years old in good health. Some clones in this sample may be carry-over from other donors' samples.

The V and J genes are TRBV11-2 and TRBJ2-3; no firm D call. The V gene's germline CDR1 is SGHAT and CDR2 FQNNGV. V was pared by 3 bases and J by 0 bases, with 13 bases between. The CDR3 is 16 residues long. CDR3 sequence: CASSFRADRSTDTQYF. The CDR3 DNA sequence: TGTGCCAGCAGCTTCCGCGCGGATAGGAGCACAGATACGCAGTATTTT.

The rearrangement links TRBV6-5 to TRBJ2-1; 13 nucleotides line up with TRBD2. After removal of 2 bases from V and 10 bases from J, the junction contained 2 bases not matched to a gene. The germline CDR1 and CDR2 sequences are MNHEY and SVGAGI. This CDR3 comprises 14 residues. The CDR3 DNA reads TGTGCCAGCAGTTACCTGACTAGCGGGGGGGAGCAGTTCTTC. Translating it yields CASSYLTSGGEQFF.

The genes are TRBV6-1 and TRBJ1-2; 7 nucleotides agree with TRBD1. The CDR3 runs to 13 residues. Germline V CDR1 and CDR2: MNHNS, SASEGT. J lost 3 bases, V lost 8 bases, and 6 bases had no gene match. The CDR3 protein is CASRGQVHYGYTF. The CDR3 DNA reads TGTGCCAGCCGTGGACAGGTTCACTATGGCTACACCTTC.

V gene TRBV7-3 combines with J gene TRBJ1-1, with a tentative D call TRBD1 (6 bases). The V gene's germline CDR1 is SGHTA and CDR2 FQGTGA. The CDR3 is made up of 13 amino acids. V was trimmed by 5 bases and J by 6 bases, leaving 13 bases between them. CDR3 coding DNA: TGTGCCAGCAGCAGGACAGACGCTTCTGAAGCTTTCTTT. It encodes CASSRTDASEAFF.

The chain carries TRBV6-6 and TRBJ2-3, with 9 nucleotides matching TRBD1. V gave up 5 bases and J gave up 6 bases; unmatched junction bases: 9. The CDR3 length is 15 residues. CDR1 MNHNY and CDR2 SVGAGI come from the germline V gene (reference sequence). The CDR3 DNA sequence: TGTGCCAGCAGTATCCGGGACAGGGCACTGGATACGCAGTATTTT. Its translation is CASSIRDRALDTQYF.

This sequence joins TRBV19 and TRBJ1-5; TRBD1 might be the D (6 bases). The V gene lost 6 bases and the J gene lost 2 bases, with 20 bases spanning the gap. This CDR3 comprises 17 residues. CDR1 is LNHDA and CDR2 is SQIVND in the germline V gene (reference sequence). CDR3 region: CASRTTPGAVGNQPQHF. The CDR3 DNA sequence: TGTGCCAGTAGAACAACCCCGGGGGCGGTGGGCAATCAGCCCCAGCATTTT.

The CDR3 region has the DNA TGTGCCATCAGTGAACAGGTCACCAATCAGCCCCAGCATTTT. This translates into CAISEQVTNQPQHF. The chain uses TRBV10-3 and TRBJ1-5; a possible D gene is TRBD1 (5 bases). CDR3 length: 14 amino acids. Trimming removed 3 bases from V and 3 bases from J, with 9 bases in between. Germline V CDR1 and CDR2: ENHRY, SYGVKD.

The chain's CDR3 is CASSIVLTGTGGEQFF. The CDR3 DNA sequence: TGTGCCAGTAGTATAGTACTTACCGGGACAGGCGGCGAGCAGTTCTTC. The rearrangement links TRBV19 to TRBJ2-1; 8 nucleotides match TRBD1. The junction had 12 bases not matched to a gene; V was cut back by 1 base and J by 10 bases. The CDR3 contains 16 residues. Germline CDR1 LNHDA, CDR2 SQIVND (reference sequence).

This rearrangement joins TRBV5-1 to TRBJ1-4; TRBD1 matches 8 bases. CDR3 length: 16 residues. Germline V gene lookup returns CDR1 SGHRS and CDR2 YFSETQ. V dropped 0 bases and J dropped 0; count of bases not matched to a gene: 1. In DNA, the CDR3 is TGCGCCAGCAGCTTGGGACAGGGGTCAACTAATGAAAAACTGTTTTTT. Translation: CASSLGQGSTNEKLFF.

A few counts support this clone. This chain connects TRBV18 to TRBJ2-7, with 7 bases matching TRBD2. Germline-derived CDR1 and CDR2 are KGHSH and LQKENI. This CDR3 has 15 residues. Germline trimming cut 6 bases from V and 1 base from J; bases unmatched to any gene: 9. The CDR3 is CASSLSGQGSYEQYF. For the CDR3, the DNA is TGTGCCAGCTCGCTTAGCGGGCAAGGGTCCTACGAGCAGTACTTC.

This clone turned up a few times. This chain joins TRBV4-3 and TRBJ2-7, with 9 bases fitting TRBD1. Unmatched junction bases numbered 8, after V lost 1 base and J lost 4 bases. This CDR3 comprises 16 residues. Germline V gene lookup returns CDR1 LGHNA and CDR2 YSLEER. The DNA for the CDR3 is TGCGCCAGCAGCCAAGCGATGGGACAGGGAACATACGAGCAGTACTTC. This sequence encodes CASSQAMGQGTYEQYF.

Only a few counts were recorded for this clone. The rearrangement links TRBV18 to TRBJ2-2; 8 bases fit TRBD1. CDR1 is KGHSH, CDR2 LQKENI, per germline. This CDR3 region has 16 residues. J lost 4 bases, V lost 6 bases, and 10 bases had no gene match. CDR3 in DNA: TGTGCCAGCTCTAAGGGAGACAGGGGTACCACCGGGGAGCTGTTTTTT. Translating gives CASSKGDRGTTGELFF.

The rearrangement links TRBV25-1 to TRBJ2-1; D uncertain. This CDR3 spans 16 amino acids. Germline V gives CDR1 MGHDK, CDR2 SYGVNS. Between the trimmed V and J ends, which lost 1 base and 0 bases, there was a span of 10 bases. CDR3 DNA: TGTGCCAGCAGTGAATGGTCGGTAAGCTCCTACAATGAGCAGTTCTTC. Translated: CASSEWSVSSYNEQFF.

The rearrangement joins TRBV7-9 to TRBJ1-1; the D is unclear. Germline assignment: CDR1 SEHNR and CDR2 FQNEAQ (reference sequence). The CDR3 loop spans 12 amino acids. Between the trimmed V and J ends, which lost 3 bases and 4 bases, there was a span of 6 bases. The CDR3 loop reads CASSFSSTEAFF. The CDR3 nucleotides read TGTGCCAGCAGCTTTTCGAGCACTGAAGCTTTCTTT.

The chain couples TRBV6-5 to TRBJ2-5; D is perhaps TRBD2 (6 bases). Trimming left V 7 bases short and J 1 base short, with 13 bases between. The CDR3 totals 14 residues. The V gene's germline CDR1 is MNHEY and CDR2 SVGAGI. CDR3 bases: TGTGCCAGCACGTCGCCGACTAGCCAAGAGACCCAGTACTTC. Residues: CASTSPTSQETQYF.

The chain recombines TRBV10-3 with TRBJ2-1; 10 nucleotides line up with TRBD2. This CDR3 comprises 14 residues. After removal of 3 bases from V and 15 bases from J, the junction contained 11 bases not matched to a gene. The germline gives CDR1 ENHRY, CDR2 SYGVKD. The CDR3 DNA follows: TGTGCCATCAGTGACGGACTAGCGGTCCCCTACGGGTTCTTC. This gives the protein CAISDGLAVPYGFF.

This clone was recorded at least ten times. The rearrangement links TRBV5-6 to TRBJ2-7; perhaps TRBD1 as D (6 bases). This CDR3 has 14 residues. Germline V gene lookup returns CDR1 SGHDT and CDR2 YYEEEE. Deletions cut 1 base from V and 2 bases from J, with 10 bases between. The CDR3 reads CASSLMGQAYEQYF. As DNA, the CDR3 is TGTGCCAGCAGCTTGATGGGACAAGCCTACGAGCAGTACTTC.

V is TRBV5-5 and J is TRBJ2-5; 7 bases line up with TRBD1. The V and J ends lost 2 bases and 5 bases, in that order; junction bases with no gene match: 12. The CDR3 length is 16 residues. Germline loops: CDR1 SGHKS, CDR2 YYEKEE (reference sequence). The CDR3 region is CASSLGLGGWIETQYF. The DNA of the CDR3 is TGTGCCAGCAGCTTAGGTCTAGGGGGCTGGATCGAGACCCAGTACTTC. Full variable domain (rest looked up from reference TRBV5-5 and TRBJ2-5): DAGVTQSPTHLIKTRGQQVTLRCSPISGHKSVSWYQQVLGQGPQFIFQYYEKEERGRGNFPDRFSARQFPNYSSELNVNALLLGDSALYLCASSLGLGGWIETQYFGPGTRLLVL.

This clone came up a few times. The rearrangement joins TRBV5-5 to TRBJ2-1; tentative D call: TRBD1 (6 bases). Germline loops: CDR1 SGHKS, CDR2 YYEKEE (reference sequence). The CDR3 length is 16 residues. Trimming stripped 6 bases from V and 4 bases from J, with 20 bases between. CDR3 region: CASTLYGDNLYNEQFF. CDR3 coding DNA: TGTGCCAGCACTCTTTATGGGGACAACTTATACAATGAGCAGTTCTTC.

In the case of this clone: This sample includes further DNA sequences coding for the same CDR3. The chain couples TRBV9 to TRBJ2-3; 7 positions agree with TRBD2. In germline, CDR1 is SGDLS, CDR2 YYNGEE. The ends lost 2 bases at V and 0 bases at J; junction bases unmatched: 6. The CDR3 is made up of 16 amino acids. In DNA form, the CDR3 reads TGTGCCAGCAGCGTTCTATCTAGCGGTAGCACAGATACGCAGTATTTT. Translation gives CASSVLSSGSTDTQYF.

V is TRBV11-2 and J is TRBJ2-1, with 9 nucleotides matching TRBD2. CDR3 length: 17 residues. Germline CDR1 reads SGHAT; CDR2 reads FQNNGV. Germline trimming cut 6 bases from V and 4 bases from J; bases unmatched to any gene: 13. The CDR3 DNA reads TGTGCCAGCAGAGGACTAGCGAGTTCCAAAAGATACAATGAGCAGTTCTTC. Translating gives CASRGLASSKRYNEQFF.

CDR3 amino acids: CASSYPDGAGGYTF. CDR3 sequence (DNA): TGTGCCAGCAGTTACCCGGACGGGGCAGGGGGCTACACCTTC. This chain connects TRBV6-5 to TRBJ1-2, with D possibly matching TRBD1 (5 bases). Deletions cut 2 bases from V and 8 bases from J, with 15 bases between. Germline assignment: CDR1 MNHEY and CDR2 SVGAGI. This CDR3 is built from 14 residues.

The V gene is TRBV9, the J gene TRBJ2-2, with a tentative D call TRBD1 (6 bases). Trimming shortened V by 2 bases and J by 7 bases, and 21 bases separated the two germline ends. Germline V gives CDR1 SGDLS, CDR2 YYNGEE. This CDR3 contains 17 residues. The CDR3, as DNA: TGTGCCAGCAGCGTCCGAGGGGCTGGGACCAGGGGCGGGGAGCTGTTTTTT. It yields the protein CASSVRGAGTRGGELFF.

This clone was counted between two and nine times. The rearrangement joins TRBV30 to TRBJ2-1, with 10 bases fitting TRBD2. CDR3 size: 16 residues. The V segment lost 8 bases and the J segment 7 bases; nucleotides outside the gene matches: 17. Germline V CDR1 and CDR2: GTSNPN, SVGIG (reference sequence). The CDR3 sequence is CARAGGLSVVRNEQFF. The CDR3 coding sequence is TGTGCCCGAGCGGGAGGGCTAAGCGTGGTTAGGAATGAGCAGTTCTTC.

The V gene is TRBV7-3, the J gene TRBJ2-1, with D possibly being TRBD2 (7 bases). This CDR3 region has 15 residues. V dropped 5 bases and J dropped 1 base, with 12 bases sitting between them. Germline loops: CDR1 SGHTA, CDR2 FQGTGA. The CDR3, as DNA: TGTGCCAGCAGCCAAGGGGGGGAATCCTACAATGAGCAGTTCTTC. This sequence encodes CASSQGGESYNEQFF.

The sample holds one count of this clone. This sequence joins TRBV29-1 and TRBJ1-2; 7 positions match TRBD1. The germline V gene has CDR1 SQVTM and CDR2 ANQGSEA. V trimming: 5 bases; J trimming: 8 bases; junction bases outside the gene matches: 8. The CDR3 consists of 12 residues. The CDR3 sequence: CSVQTGFRGYTF. The CDR3 DNA is TGCAGCGTTCAGACAGGGTTTCGGGGCTACACCTTC. The variable domain in full, completed from reference TRBV29-1 and TRBJ1-2, reads SAVISQKPSRDICQRGTSLTIQCQVDSQVTMMFWYRQQPGQSLTLIATANQGSEATYESGFVIDKFPISRPNLTFSTLTVSNMSPEDSSIYLCSVQTGFRGYTFGSGTRLTVV.

Written as DNA, the CDR3 is TGTGCCAGCTCGAGGGACTTTAGCTACGAGCAGTACTTC. Translated: CASSRDFSYEQYF. This chain joins TRBV18 and TRBJ2-7; D possibly corresponds to TRBD2 (6 bases). CDR1 is KGHSH, CDR2 LQKENI, per germline. V dropped 6 bases and J dropped 3 bases, with 12 bases sitting between them. The CDR3 is made up of 13 amino acids. The full variable domain, with the rest looked up from reference TRBV18 and TRBJ2-7, is NAGVMQNPRHLVRRRGQEARLRCSPMKGHSHVYWYRQLPEEGLKFMVYLQKENIIDESGMPKERFSAEFPKEGPSILRIQQVVRGDSAAYFCASSRDFSYEQYFGPGTRLTVT.

This chain uses TRBV4-2 with TRBJ2-3; 10 positions match TRBD2. Germline lookup yields CDR1 LGHNA and CDR2 YNFKEQ. CDR3 length: 16 amino acids. V lost 0 bases and J lost 4; bases outside the gene matches: 4. Written as DNA, the CDR3 is TGTGCCAGCAGCCAAGACAGCGGGAGGGCCGCAGATACGCAGTATTTT. This translates into CASSQDSGRAADTQYF.

This clone has a single count. The chain combines TRBV7-9 with TRBJ2-5, with no clear D. Germline V gene data show CDR1 as SEHNR and CDR2 as FQNEAQ (reference sequence). Trimming pared 4 bases from V and 3 bases from J, leaving 9 bases between. This CDR3 comprises 13 residues. As DNA, the CDR3 is TGTGCCAGCAGCTCGCTAACGAAAGAGACCCAGTACTTC. As protein: CASSSLTKETQYF.

The chain employs TRBV7-2 and TRBJ1-6; no clear D. This CDR3 is 15 amino acids long. Trimming took off 4 bases at V and 5 bases at J, with 12 bases between the two ends. Germline V gene sequence: CDR1 SGHTA, CDR2 FQGNSA. In nucleotides, the CDR3 is TGTGCCAGCAGCTCACCGGGAGGACATAATTCACCCCTCCACTTT. This encodes CASSSPGGHNSPLHF.

V usage is TRBV7-3 and J usage is TRBJ2-2, with D maybe TRBD2 (5 bases). The CDR3 is 15 amino acids. Germline-derived CDR1 and CDR2 are SGHTA and FQGTGA. Trimming took 5 bases from V and 1 from J, leaving 11 bases between them. The CDR3 DNA sequence: TGTGCCAGCAGCGGAACGGGGAGGAACACCGGGGAGCTGTTTTTT. Translation gives CASSGTGRNTGELFF.

The chain is built from TRBV27 and TRBJ2-7; 8 nucleotides agree with TRBD2. Germline V gene data show CDR1 as MNHEY and CDR2 as SMNVEV (reference sequence). This CDR3 has 15 residues. V was pared by 7 bases and J by 6 bases, with 14 bases of the junction left unmatched. The CDR3 region is CASTSRASGSSEQYF. The CDR3 DNA follows: TGTGCCAGCACTTCTCGGGCTAGCGGGTCTTCCGAGCAGTACTTC.